The rows below give T cell receptor beta chains drawn from one sample of a study of preoperative IRX-2 immunotherapy in early breast cancer. Clones were sequenced by immunoSEQ multiplex PCR, and TCRdb holds only the in-frame ones, with some missing. In the table there are under 30,000 clones, roughly nine tenths of which are singletons. The sequences come from tumor tissue, collected after IRX-2 immunotherapy. All receptors come from a human donor with breast cancer. The CDR3 runs from the conserved cysteine through the conserved F or W.

J	V	CDR3
TRBJ2-7	TRBV5-4	CASSLGGGADNEQYF
TRBJ2-1	TRBV5-1	CASSLDPSGNEQFF
TRBJ1-4	TRBV15	CATSRDPTSEKLFF
TRBJ2-3	TRBV19	CASSVTSGGNTDTQYF
TRBJ1-2	TRBV19	CASQRTSNYGYTF
TRBJ2-3	TRBV28	CASSLNVRVTDTQYF
TRBJ2-7	TRBV16	CASSLSRQQKDSYEQYF
TRBJ1-3	TRBV30	CAWSPTGGNTIYF
TRBJ1-4	TRBV6-1	CAGESTGAGEKLFF
TRBJ2-5	TRBV28	CASSLAGAQETQYF
TRBJ2-1	TRBV5-1	CASSFGGPSYNEQFF
TRBJ1-5	TRBV6-5	CASSSQGGWQPQHF
TRBJ2-5	TRBV5-6	CASSWDSQETQYF
TRBJ2-2	TRBV18	CASSEQGGAGELFF
TRBJ2-5	TRBV5-1	CASSLAGGQGHF
TRBJ1-3	TRBV11-2	CASSLLAKPGNTIYF
TRBJ2-5	TRBV10-1	CASSELRGFQETQYF
TRBJ1-4	TRBV5-1	CASSTDREQEKLFF
TRBJ1-2	TRBV29-1	CSADSDGYTF
TRBJ1-4	TRBV5-6	CASSRGLTNEKLFF
TRBJ2-7	TRBV5-1	CASSPEGRSSYEQYF
TRBJ2-2	TRBV29-1	CSVGRTGTTGELFF
TRBJ2-3	TRBV5-5	CASSQSGGSTDTQYF
TRBJ2-5	TRBV15	CATSRVGGTQYF
TRBJ2-2	TRBV5-1	CASSYEQQNTGELFF
TRBJ2-2	TRBV7-2	CASSRGQGTGELFF
TRBJ2-2	TRBV2	CARQRTSGAGELFF
TRBJ2-7	TRBV27	CAARTGPGEQYF
TRBJ2-3	TRBV27	CASSTGGTLADTQYF
TRBJ1-4	TRBV4-1	CASSQGTMGEKLFF
TRBJ2-7	TRBV9	CASSVETGISYEQYF
TRBJ2-1	TRBV19	CASRPGQVGNEQFF
TRBJ2-1	TRBV6-1	CASSEGVSYNEQFF
TRBJ2-1	TRBV18	CASSPPGLAGGNEQFF
TRBJ1-2	TRBV7-9	CASSPGQADYGYTF
TRBJ2-5	TRBV11-1	CASSLALLAASRGETQYF
TRBJ2-3	TRBV7-8	CASSPPGGLHSTDTQYF
TRBJ1-2	TRBV19	CASSPDRTGNIGGYTF